Listed here are 29 T cell receptor beta chains from one sample, sequenced in a study of identical twins. TCRdb reprocessed the 5' RACE reads with MiXCR, giving one entry per CDR3 protein. The sample carries fewer than 250,000 distinct CDR3 sequences, around 10% recorded once. The sequencing input was memory (CD45RO+) T cells sorted from blood. These receptors were taken from a woman aged 18-30 years in good health.

This clonotype has more than one count but fewer than ten. The V and J genes are TRBV5-1 and TRBJ1-2; possibly TRBD1 for D (6 bases). Deletions cut 2 bases from V and 2 bases from J, with 10 bases between. The CDR3 has 14 residues. Per germline, CDR1 SGHRS and CDR2 YFSETQ. The CDR3 DNA is TGCGCCAGCAGCTTACAGGGTTCGAACTATGGCTACACCTTC. Translation: CASSLQGSNYGYTF.

In its sample, this clonotype was seen many times. This chain uses TRBV11-2 with TRBJ2-5, with 7 nucleotides matching TRBD2. The germline gives CDR1 SGHAT, CDR2 FQNNGV. The CDR3 loop spans 17 amino acids. V gave up 2 bases and J gave up 4 bases; unmatched junction bases: 13. CDR3 region: CASSLREGRGFGETQYF. DNA for the CDR3: TGTGCCAGCAGCTTAAGGGAGGGAAGGGGATTTGGAGAGACCCAGTACTTC. Complete variable domain (other parts from reference TRBV11-2 and TRBJ2-5): EAGVAQSPRYKIIEKRQSVAFWCNPISGHATLYWYQQILGQGPKLLIQFQNNGVVDDSQLPKDRFSAERLKGVDSTLKIQPAKLEDSAVYLCASSLREGRGFGETQYFGPGTRLLVL.

At least ten counts were recorded for this clonotype. J is TRBJ2-5 and V is TRBV5-1; the D is unclear. Trimming removed 0 bases at V and 7 bases at J, with 4 bases between. This CDR3 has 11 amino acids. In germline, CDR1 is SGHRS, CDR2 YFSETQ. CDR3 nucleotides: TGCGCCAGCAGCTTGGAAGGGACCCAGTACTTC. Its protein is CASSLEGTQYF.

Ten or more counts support this clonotype. V usage is TRBV5-1 and J usage is TRBJ2-1, with a possible D match to TRBD1 (7 bases). Trimming took 5 bases from V and 8 from J, leaving 14 bases between them. CDR1 is SGHRS, CDR2 YFSETQ, per germline. The CDR3 is made up of 13 amino acids. The CDR3 coding sequence is TGCGCCAGCAGTTCCACAGGGGAGGATGAGCAGTTCTTC. It encodes CASSSTGEDEQFF.

This clonotype occurred many times. The gene calls are TRBV11-3 and TRBJ1-1, with no clear D. The CDR3 spans 13 residues. Germline V gives CDR1 SGHNT, CDR2 YENEEA. V was trimmed by 2 bases and J by 0 bases, leaving 4 bases between them. CDR3 amino acids: CASSLTLNTEAFF. The CDR3 region has the DNA TGTGCCAGCAGCTTAACCCTGAACACTGAAGCTTTCTTT.

This clonotype was observed a few times. The rearrangement uses TRBV6-5 and TRBJ1-3, with D possibly matching TRBD1 (6 bases). Per the germline V gene, CDR1 is MNHEY and CDR2 is SVGAGI. V was cut by 5 bases and J by 4 bases, with 15 bases left in between. The CDR3 runs to 15 residues. The DNA for the CDR3 is TGTGCCAGCAGTACCTCGGGGGGCAGCGGAAACACCATATATTTT. Encoded protein: CASSTSGGSGNTIYF.

There are many counts of this clonotype. The CDR3 reads CSAPRRGSGAKNIQYF. CDR3 nucleotide sequence: TGCAGTGCCCCACGACGGGGGAGTGGAGCCAAAAACATTCAGTACTTC. The chain carries TRBV20-1 and TRBJ2-4; a possible D gene is TRBD2 (6 bases). V lost 6 bases and J lost 0, with 18 bases in between. This CDR3 comprises 16 residues. CDR1 is DFQATT, CDR2 SNEGSKA, per germline (reference sequence).

This chain links TRBV6-1 with TRBJ2-2, with D tentatively TRBD1 (6 bases). Germline assignment: CDR1 MNHNS and CDR2 SASEGT. The CDR3 is 13 residues long. V lost 6 bases, J lost 8 bases, and 13 bases lay in between. The CDR3 loop reads CASRGQGPGELFF. CDR3 coding DNA: TGTGCCAGCAGGGGCCAGGGGCCGGGGGAGCTGTTTTTT.

This clonotype has a count of ten or more. The rearrangement uses TRBV20-1 and TRBJ2-1, with D maybe TRBD2 (5 bases). The germline V and J ends were trimmed by 6 bases and 4 bases, with 10 bases remaining between them. The CDR3 contains 12 residues. Germline assignment: CDR1 DFQATT and CDR2 SNEGSKA (reference sequence). The CDR3 protein is CSAIPGYNEQFF. The CDR3 nucleotides read TGCAGTGCGATTCCGGGATACAATGAGCAGTTCTTC.

The sample holds many counts of this clonotype. V usage is TRBV20-1 and J usage is TRBJ1-5; D uncertain. The V end lost 1 base, the J end lost 3 bases, and 4 bases lay between the germline ends. There are 12 residues in the CDR3. The germline V gene encodes CDR1 DFQATT and CDR2 SNEGSKA (reference sequence). The CDR3 here is CSARGYNQPQHF. In DNA, the CDR3 is TGCAGTGCTAGAGGGTACAATCAGCCCCAGCATTTT.

The chain has TRBV21-1 and TRBJ1-4; the listed D gene, TRBD1, was not tested against the DNA. TRBV21-1 corresponds to a pseudogene. This CDR3 is 10 amino acids long. The CDR3 loop reads CARGREKLFF. The CDR3 DNA follows: TGTGCCAGGGGGCGTGAAAAACTGTTTTTT.

The rearrangement links TRBV24-1 to TRBJ2-5; 9 nucleotides match TRBD2. Germline loops: CDR1 KGHDR, CDR2 SFDVKD. V shed 9 bases, J shed 4 bases, and the junction held 8 bases outside the gene matches. The CDR3 extends over 14 amino acids. The CDR3 coding sequence is TGTGCCACCTCGACTAGCGGACTACCAGAGACCCAGTACTTC. Amino acids: CATSTSGLPETQYF.

The chain recombines TRBV9 with TRBJ2-2; 8 positions match TRBD2. The V segment lost 3 bases and the J segment 5 bases; nucleotides outside the gene matches: 12. In germline, CDR1 is SGDLS, CDR2 YYNGEE. This CDR3 has 17 residues. The CDR3 nucleotides are TGTGCCAGCAGCGCACGAATCGGGGGGGGCCGAACCGGGGAGCTGTTTTTT. This gives the protein CASSARIGGGRTGELFF.

This clonotype was counted many times. J is TRBJ2-2 and V is TRBV5-1, with D tentatively TRBD1 or TRBD2 (5 bases each). Germline V gene data show CDR1 as SGHRS and CDR2 as YFSETQ. CDR3 size: 16 residues. Between the trimmed V and J ends, which lost 6 bases and 5 bases, there was a span of 20 bases. CDR3 sequence reads: CASKLTGGTGTGELFF. CDR3 DNA: TGCGCCAGCAAATTAACAGGCGGCACGGGAACCGGGGAGCTGTTTTTT.

This clonotype was counted at least ten times. This rearrangement joins TRBV27 to TRBJ1-4, with D unclear. V was pared by 5 bases and J by 8 bases, with 9 bases between. The CDR3 covers 12 residues. CDR1 is MNHEY, CDR2 SMNVEV, per germline (reference sequence). In DNA, the CDR3 is TGTGCCAGCAGTCAAGGACGAGAAAAACTGTTTTTT. This codes for CASSQGREKLFF.

The V gene is TRBV3-1, the J gene TRBJ2-2; 12 nucleotides line up with TRBD2. Germline V gives CDR1 LGHDT, CDR2 YNNKEL (reference sequence). This CDR3 contains 16 residues. V lost 5 bases, J lost 6 bases, and 7 bases stayed unmatched. CDR3 loop: CASSSGLAGIAGELFF. The CDR3, as DNA: TGTGCCAGCAGCTCCGGACTAGCGGGAATCGCCGGGGAGCTGTTTTTT.

This clonotype showed up just a few times. The J gene is TRBJ2-7, the V gene TRBV20-1, with no clear D. Germline assignment: CDR1 DFQATT and CDR2 SNEGSKA (reference sequence). This CDR3 contains 11 residues. Deletions cut 1 base from V and 5 bases from J, with 6 bases between. The CDR3 DNA follows: TGCAGTGCTAGAGTCCAGAACGAGCAGTACTTC. Amino acids: CSARVQNEQYF.

This clonotype has more than one count but fewer than ten. The V gene is TRBV20-1, the J gene TRBJ1-4, with a possible D match to TRBD1 (6 bases). Trimming took 0 bases from V and 8 from J, leaving 7 bases between them. Germline lookup yields CDR1 DFQATT and CDR2 SNEGSKA (reference sequence). This CDR3 contains 12 residues. CDR3 sequence: CSAREGAEKLFF. The CDR3 region has the DNA TGCAGTGCTAGAGAGGGGGCAGAAAAACTGTTTTTT.

CDR3: CASSLASGRESEQYF. In DNA, the CDR3 is TGTGCCAGCAGCTTAGCGAGTGGGCGGGAGAGCGAGCAGTACTTC. The rearrangement links TRBV7-9 to TRBJ2-7; 7 nucleotides align to TRBD2. With 0 bases clipped from V and 6 bases from J, the junction kept 8 bases outside the gene matches. CDR1 SEHNR and CDR2 FQNEAQ come from the germline V gene (reference sequence). This CDR3 contains 15 residues. Supplemented by reference TRBV7-9 and TRBJ2-7, the full variable domain reads DTGVSQNPRHKITKRGQNVTFRCDPISEHNRLYWYRQTLGQGPEFLTYFQNEAQLEKSRLLSDRFSAERPKGSFSTLEIQRTEQGDSAMYLCASSLASGRESEQYFGPGTRLTVT.

The V gene is TRBV5-1, the J gene TRBJ1-6, with 7 bases lining up with TRBD1. CDR3 length: 12 residues. Germline V gene sequence: CDR1 SGHRS, CDR2 YFSETQ. With 3 bases clipped from V and 15 bases from J, the junction kept 6 bases outside the gene matches. CDR3 in amino acids: CASSSPGGLLHF. The CDR3 nucleotides read TGCGCCAGCAGCTCGCCAGGGGGACTCCTCCACTTT.

This clonotype has only a few counts. This sequence joins TRBV5-1 and TRBJ2-7; D is possibly TRBD1 or TRBD2 (5 bases each). V shed 0 bases and J shed 1 base, with 11 bases lying between them. Germline CDR1 is SGHRS and CDR2 is YFSETQ. This CDR3 has 15 residues. Written as DNA, the CDR3 is TGCGCCAGCAGCTTGGGAGGGACGGCATCCTACGAGCAGTACTTC. It translates to CASSLGGTASYEQYF.

This clonotype appeared many times. The CDR3 protein is CASSREPGTDTQYF. The CDR3 DNA reads as TGCGCCAGCAGCCGAGAGCCGGGTACAGATACGCAGTATTTT. This chain uses TRBV5-1 with TRBJ2-3; D call uncertain. Germline assignment: CDR1 SGHRS and CDR2 YFSETQ. With 4 bases removed from V and 3 bases from J, the gap between germline ends came to 12 bases. The CDR3 length is 14 residues.

On this clonotype: At one boundary the junction diverges from the germline segment, which might be a read error. The V gene is TRBV12-3 or TRBV12-4, the J gene TRBJ2-2; 10 bases agree with TRBD1. The CDR3 is 16 residues long. The CDR3 protein is CASRLRTGGNTGELVF. The CDR3 nucleotides read TGTGCCAGCAGGTTACGGACAGGGGGGAACACCGGGGAGCTGGTTTTT.

Only one count was recorded for this clonotype. The chain uses TRBV4-2 and TRBJ2-3; weak D call: TRBD2 (7 bases). Germline V gives CDR1 LGHNA, CDR2 YNFKEQ. CDR3 length equals 15 residues. V lost 0 bases to trimming and J lost 3 bases, with 10 bases between them. CDR3 protein: CASSQEGGPTDTQYF. The CDR3 DNA reads TGTGCCAGCAGCCAAGAGGGGGGGCCTACAGATACGCAGTATTTT.

This clonotype was counted only a few times. The rearrangement links TRBV6-5 to TRBJ2-1, with 7 bases lining up with TRBD1. In germline, CDR1 is MNHEY, CDR2 SVGAGI. CDR3 length: 12 amino acids. The junction had 9 bases not matched to a gene; V was cut back by 5 bases and J by 14 bases. The DNA of the CDR3 is TGTGCCAGCAGTGCGACGGTTGACAGGGAGTTCTTC. Protein: CASSATVDREFF.

This clonotype was observed at least ten times. The chain joins TRBV12-3 or TRBV12-4 to TRBJ2-7; no clear D. The CDR3 extends over 14 amino acids. The V end was cut by 1 base, the J end by 3 bases, with 10 bases between. The CDR3 coding sequence is TGTGCCAGCAGTTTAGGACTGTCCCTCTACGAGCAGTACTTC. The encoded protein is CASSLGLSLYEQYF.

This clonotype has only a few counts. The chain combines TRBV9 with TRBJ2-2; tentative D call: TRBD2 (5 bases). This CDR3 has 15 residues. Germline V gene lookup returns CDR1 SGDLS and CDR2 YYNGEE. Trimming cost V 0 bases and J 2 bases, with 8 bases left between them. The CDR3 coding sequence is TGTGCCAGCAGCGTAGCCGGACTTAACACCGGGGAGCTGTTTTTT. It specifies CASSVAGLNTGELFF.

This clonotype showed up just a few times. The V gene is TRBV6-1, the J gene TRBJ2-1; 7 positions match TRBD1. Germline V lookup: CDR1 MNHNS, CDR2 SASEGT. The CDR3 is made up of 15 amino acids. The J segment lost 2 bases and the V segment lost 5 bases, leaving 6 bases of the junction unmatched. The CDR3 coding sequence is TGTGCCAGCAGTCCCACCGGGACAGCCTACAATGAGCAGTTCTTC. This sequence encodes CASSPTGTAYNEQFF.

To note about this clonotype: An end of the junction does not agree with germline; a read error may underlie this. The rearrangement joins TRBV10-3 to TRBJ2-7; the D is unclear. Germline V gene sequence: CDR1 ENHRY, CDR2 SYGVKD. The CDR3 is 15 residues long. The CDR3 nucleotides are TGTGCCATCAGTGAGTCGGGTAAACAGTCCTTCGAGCAGTACTTC. Its translation is CAISESGKQSFEQYF.